Below are 19 T cell receptor beta chains sequenced from a single sample in a study of cytomegalovirus exposure and HLA in healthy donors. 60 Vbeta and 13 Jbeta primers were used in PCR. Clones were read by immunoSEQ multiplex PCR, and TCRdb kept only the in-frame ones, dropping some. The data show roughly 160,000 clones, approximately 79% seen once. The sample comprised PBMCs. All receptors derive from a man aged 35-49 years in good health and CMV-seronegative.

The V gene is TRBV6-6, the J gene TRBJ2-3, with 9 bases aligning to TRBD2. After removal of 6 bases from V and 0 bases from J, the junction contained 7 bases not matched to a gene. Germline V gives CDR1 MNHNY, CDR2 SVGAGI (reference sequence). CDR3 size: 16 residues. In DNA, the CDR3 is TGTGCCAGCAGCCCGGGGAGCGGGGGGAGCACAGATACGCAGTATTTT. Translated, it gives CASSPGSGGSTDTQYF.

The chain uses TRBV5-4 and TRBJ1-6; possibly TRBD1 for D (6 bases). CDR1 and CDR2 (germline): SGHNT, YYREEE (reference sequence). This CDR3 is 16 amino acids long. The ends were cut back, 6 bases at V and 0 bases at J, with 13 bases in the middle. CDR3 sequence: CASKTGSSSYNSPLHF. The CDR3, as DNA: TGTGCCAGCAAAACAGGGTCAAGCTCCTATAATTCACCCCTCCACTTT.

This chain joins TRBV27 and TRBJ2-1, with TRBD1 as a possible D gene (6 bases). Germline loops: CDR1 MNHEY, CDR2 SMNVEV (reference sequence). The V end was cut by 5 bases, the J end by 8 bases, with 13 bases between. CDR3 length equals 13 residues. The CDR3 region is CASSKQGFDEQFF. As DNA, the CDR3 is TGTGCCAGCAGTAAACAGGGATTCGATGAGCAGTTCTTC.

This sequence joins TRBV10-1 and TRBJ1-6; 7 bases line up with TRBD1. This CDR3 contains 14 residues. CDR1 WNHNN and CDR2 SYGVQD come from the germline V gene (reference sequence). Unmatched junction bases numbered 7, after V lost 4 bases and J lost 10 bases. The CDR3 is CASSATGMDSPLHF. The CDR3 region has the DNA TGCGCCAGCAGTGCGACAGGGATGGACTCACCCCTCCACTTT.

The table lists this clone with a few counts. V and J are TRBV30 and TRBJ1-1; D is unresolved. Germline V gene lookup returns CDR1 GTSNPN and CDR2 SVGIG (reference sequence). There are 13 residues in the CDR3. Trimming shortened V by 3 bases and J by 5 bases, and 13 bases separated the two germline ends. Here the CDR3 reads CAWRVSASTEAFF. CDR3 coding DNA: TGTGCCTGGAGGGTTTCCGCGTCAACTGAAGCTTTCTTT.

This clone showed up just once. The chain has TRBV30 and TRBJ2-5, with D possibly TRBD1 on 6 matching bases. Germline V gene data show CDR1 as GTSNPN and CDR2 as SVGIG (reference sequence). This CDR3 spans 14 amino acids. V gave up 5 bases and J gave up 7 bases, with 20 bases separating them. The CDR3: CAWGPIEGRGTQYF. The CDR3 coding sequence is TGTGCCTGGGGGCCAATTGAGGGCAGGGGGACCCAGTACTTC.

The table lists this clone with a few counts. The rearrangement links TRBV6-1 to TRBJ2-7, with 9 bases fitting TRBD1. V dropped 7 bases and J dropped 3; count of bases not matched to a gene: 7. Looked up from germline, CDR1 is MNHNS and CDR2 is SASEGT. There are 14 residues in the CDR3. CDR3 DNA: TGTGCCAGCATGTCGGGGACAGGGTACTACGAGCAGTACTTC. Encoded protein: CASMSGTGYYEQYF.

This chain connects TRBV5-1 to TRBJ2-7, with 10 bases that match TRBD1. Germline V lookup: CDR1 SGHRS, CDR2 YFSETQ. CDR3 size: 15 residues. V dropped 5 bases and J dropped 2; count of bases not matched to a gene: 7. The CDR3: CASRPDRGTPYEQYF. The CDR3 DNA reads as TGCGCCAGCAGACCGGACAGGGGGACACCCTACGAGCAGTACTTC.

The V and J genes are TRBV15 and TRBJ2-5, with TRBD1 matching over 7 bases. V trimming: 5 bases; J trimming: 5 bases; junction bases outside the gene matches: 2. The CDR3 spans 12 residues. Germline lookup yields CDR1 LNHNV and CDR2 YYDKDF (reference sequence). CDR3 nucleotide sequence: TGTGCCACCAGCTCACAGGGGGAGACCCAGTACTTC. Its protein is CATSSQGETQYF.

The chain couples TRBV7-6 to TRBJ1-1, with 9 bases identical to TRBD1. CDR3 length equals 17 residues. V lost 6 bases to trimming and J lost 4 bases; unmatched junction nucleotides: 15. CDR1 and CDR2 (germline): SGHVS, FNYEAQ. As DNA, the CDR3 is TGTGCCAGCAGTAGTTGGTCCGGGACAGGGTCGGGCACTGAAGCTTTCTTT. Translating gives CASSSWSGTGSGTEAFF.

This clone appeared a single time. The genes are TRBV7-9 and TRBJ2-1, with 8 nucleotides matching TRBD2. Germline V gene sequence: CDR1 SEHNR, CDR2 FQNEAQ (reference sequence). After removal of 5 bases from V and 3 bases from J, the junction contained 9 bases not matched to a gene. The CDR3 is 16 amino acids. CDR3 coding DNA: TGTGCCAGCAGCCTAACCGGTCGGGGGGGCTACAATGAGCAGTTCTTC. Its protein product is CASSLTGRGGYNEQFF.

Remarks on this clone: Germline is not matched at one junction end, which may reflect a read error. The chain couples TRBV7-7 to TRBJ2-5; 11 bases agree with TRBD2. This CDR3 comprises 18 residues. Germline V gives CDR1 SSHAT, CDR2 FNYEAQ (reference sequence). The DNA for the CDR3 is TGTGCTAGCAGCTCCATCAGCGGGCTAGCGGGGGGACTTTGTACCCAGTACTTC. Amino acids: CASSSISGLAGGLCTQYF.

The V call is TRBV7-9, the J call TRBJ2-1, with 8 bases that match TRBD1. Germline assignment: CDR1 SEHNR and CDR2 FQNEAQ (reference sequence). The CDR3 has 15 amino acids. Unmatched junction bases numbered 11, after V lost 6 bases and J lost 7 bases. This CDR3 reads CASSSDRGLGNEQFF. CDR3 coding DNA: TGTGCCAGCAGTTCCGACAGGGGCTTGGGGAATGAGCAGTTCTTC.

The chain combines TRBV5-6 with TRBJ2-4; D is possibly TRBD2 (5 bases). The germline gives CDR1 SGHDT, CDR2 YYEEEE. The CDR3 contains 14 residues. Deletions cut 2 bases from V and 8 bases from J, with 14 bases between. CDR3: CASSLRGLGDIQYF. For the CDR3, the DNA is TGTGCCAGCAGCTTACGAGGGCTGGGAGACATTCAGTACTTC.

V and J are TRBV30 and TRBJ2-2; D perhaps matches TRBD2 (6 bases). Germline loops: CDR1 GTSNPN, CDR2 SVGIG (reference sequence). The V and J ends lost 2 bases and 2 bases respectively, with 18 bases between them. The CDR3 consists of 17 residues. The CDR3 reads CAWSISRDFRNTGELFF. For the CDR3, the DNA is TGTGCCTGGAGTATCTCCCGGGACTTCCGTAACACCGGGGAGCTGTTTTTT. The whole variable domain, remainder taken from reference TRBV30 and TRBJ2-2, is SQTIHQWPATLVQPVGSPLSLECTVEGTSNPNLYWYRQAAGRGLQLLFYSVGIGQISSEVPQNLSASRPQDRQFILSSKKLLLSDSGFYLCAWSISRDFRNTGELFFGEGSRLTVL.

This clone was seen a handful of times. This sequence joins TRBV2 and TRBJ1-5; 7 bases fit TRBD1. Germline V lookup: CDR1 SNHLY, CDR2 FYNNEI. With 2 bases clipped from V and 3 bases from J, the junction kept 1 base outside the gene matches. The CDR3 runs to 14 residues. The CDR3 DNA reads TGTGCCAGCAGTGAACAGGGGGTCAATCAGCCCCAGCATTTT. This gives the protein CASSEQGVNQPQHF. Full variable domain (outside the CDR3, taken from reference TRBV2 and TRBJ1-5): EPEVTQTPSHQVTQMGQEVILRCVPISNHLYFYWYRQILGQKVEFLVSFYNNEISEKSEIFDDQFSVERPDGSNFTLKIRSTKLEDSAMYFCASSEQGVNQPQHFGDGTRLSIL.

The rearrangement links TRBV9 to TRBJ2-2, with TRBD2 as a possible D gene (6 bases). Trimming pared 4 bases from V and 5 bases from J, leaving 15 bases between. The CDR3 sequence is 15 residues long. Germline CDR1 reads SGDLS; CDR2 reads YYNGEE. This CDR3 reads CASSPRTTDTGELFF. Written as DNA, the CDR3 is TGTGCCAGCAGCCCACGGACTACCGATACCGGGGAGCTGTTTTTT.

For the CDR3, the DNA is TGTGCCAGCTCACCTCCCGACAGACCTTCCTACGAGCAGTACTTC. This translates into CASSPPDRPSYEQYF. The chain combines TRBV18 with TRBJ2-7; possible D gene TRBD1, 5 bases. The germline gives CDR1 KGHSH, CDR2 LQKENI. The CDR3 contains 15 residues. Trimming shortened V by 3 bases and J by 1 base, and 13 bases separated the two germline ends.

This chain links TRBV4-2 with TRBJ2-3; 8 bases map to TRBD2. The CDR3 is 21 amino acids. Germline V gene data show CDR1 as LGHNA and CDR2 as YNFKEQ. J gave up 3 bases and V 4 bases, and 24 bases lay outside the gene matches. The CDR3 here is CASSPSHPGLGLRRFTDTQYF. The CDR3 coding sequence is TGTGCCAGCAGCCCATCCCACCCGGGACTAGGGCTTCGACGGTTTACAGATACGCAGTATTTT.